This T cell receptor (beta chain) was sequenced for a study of response to subunit inactivated influenza vaccine. Notes on the study in general: T cells newly recruited by each seasonal influenza vaccination are few, the authors suggested.

This clonotype was observed at least ten times. Antigen: not known. MiXCR, applied by TCRdb to the RT-PCR reads, yields one record per CDR3 protein. The data show 800,000 or so distinct CDR3 sequences, roughly 20% seen once. The sample in question was PBMCs from blood, obtained more than 4 days after vaccination. The TCR comes from a man aged 50-59 years who received an inactivated influenza vaccine.

CDR3 residues: CASSLEGQLNEQFF. The CDR3 region has the DNA TGTGCCAGCAGCTTAGAGGGACAGCTCAATGAGCAGTTCTTC. The J gene is TRBJ2-1, the V gene TRBV11-1; TRBD1 matches at 7 bases. Unmatched junction bases numbered 3, after V lost 1 base and J lost 6 bases. CDR3 length: 14 residues. Germline assignment: CDR1 SGHAT and CDR2 FQDESV (reference sequence).